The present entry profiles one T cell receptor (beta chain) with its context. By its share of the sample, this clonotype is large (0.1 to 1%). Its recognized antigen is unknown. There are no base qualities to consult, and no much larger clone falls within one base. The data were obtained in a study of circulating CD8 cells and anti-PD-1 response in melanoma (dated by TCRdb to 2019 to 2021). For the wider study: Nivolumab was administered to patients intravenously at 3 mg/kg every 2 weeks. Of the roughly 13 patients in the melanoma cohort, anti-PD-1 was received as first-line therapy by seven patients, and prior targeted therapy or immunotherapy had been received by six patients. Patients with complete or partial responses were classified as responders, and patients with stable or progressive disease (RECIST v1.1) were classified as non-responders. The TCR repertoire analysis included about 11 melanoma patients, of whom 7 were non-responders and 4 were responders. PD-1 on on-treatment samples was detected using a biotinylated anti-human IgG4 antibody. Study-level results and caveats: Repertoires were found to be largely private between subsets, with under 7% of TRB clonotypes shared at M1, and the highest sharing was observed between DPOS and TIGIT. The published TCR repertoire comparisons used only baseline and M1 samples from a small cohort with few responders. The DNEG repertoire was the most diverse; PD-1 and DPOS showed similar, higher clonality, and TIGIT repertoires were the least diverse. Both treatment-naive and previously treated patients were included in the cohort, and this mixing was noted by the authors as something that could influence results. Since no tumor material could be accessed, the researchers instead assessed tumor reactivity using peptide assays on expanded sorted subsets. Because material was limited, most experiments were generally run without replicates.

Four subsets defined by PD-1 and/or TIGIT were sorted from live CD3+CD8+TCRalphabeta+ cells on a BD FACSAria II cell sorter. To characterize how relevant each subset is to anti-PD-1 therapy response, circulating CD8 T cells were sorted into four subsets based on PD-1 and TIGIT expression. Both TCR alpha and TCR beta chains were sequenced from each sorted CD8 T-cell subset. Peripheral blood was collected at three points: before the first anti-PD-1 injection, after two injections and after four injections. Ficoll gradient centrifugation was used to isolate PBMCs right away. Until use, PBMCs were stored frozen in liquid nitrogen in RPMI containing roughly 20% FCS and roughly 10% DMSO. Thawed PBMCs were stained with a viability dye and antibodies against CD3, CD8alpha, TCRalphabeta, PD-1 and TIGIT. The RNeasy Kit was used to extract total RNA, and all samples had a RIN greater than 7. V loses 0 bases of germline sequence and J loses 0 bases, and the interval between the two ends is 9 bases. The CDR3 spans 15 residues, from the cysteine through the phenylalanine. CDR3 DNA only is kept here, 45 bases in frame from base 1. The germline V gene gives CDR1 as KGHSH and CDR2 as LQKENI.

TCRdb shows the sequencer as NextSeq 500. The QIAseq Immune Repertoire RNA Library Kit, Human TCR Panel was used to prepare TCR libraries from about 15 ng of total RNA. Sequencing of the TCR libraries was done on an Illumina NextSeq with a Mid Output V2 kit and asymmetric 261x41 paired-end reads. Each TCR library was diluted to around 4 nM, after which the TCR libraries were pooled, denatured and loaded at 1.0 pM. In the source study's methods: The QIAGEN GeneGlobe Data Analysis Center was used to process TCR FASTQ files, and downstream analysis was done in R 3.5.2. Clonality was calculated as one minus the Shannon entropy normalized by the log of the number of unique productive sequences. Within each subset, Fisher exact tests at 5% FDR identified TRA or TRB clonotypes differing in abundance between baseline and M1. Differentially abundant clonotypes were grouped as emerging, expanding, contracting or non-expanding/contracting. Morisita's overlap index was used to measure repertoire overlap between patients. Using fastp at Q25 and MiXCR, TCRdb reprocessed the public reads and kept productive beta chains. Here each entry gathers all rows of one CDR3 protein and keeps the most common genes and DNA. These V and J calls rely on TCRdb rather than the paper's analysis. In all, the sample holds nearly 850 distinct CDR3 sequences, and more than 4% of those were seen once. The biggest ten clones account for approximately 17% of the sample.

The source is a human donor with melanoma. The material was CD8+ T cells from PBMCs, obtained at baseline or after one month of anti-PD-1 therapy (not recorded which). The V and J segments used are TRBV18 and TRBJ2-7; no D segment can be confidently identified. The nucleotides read TGTGCCAGCTCACCACCGCGACGCATCTCCTACGAGCAGTACTTC. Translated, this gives CASSPPRRISYEQYF.